Listed below are T cell receptor beta chains from one sample, sequenced in a study of shared clonotypes between healthy human individuals. Profiled with immunoSEQ multiplex PCR; TCRdb holds only in-frame clones, not every one. The sample holds 2.3 million or so clones; over 90% are singletons and the top ten take 0.39%. The specimen was naive CD4+ T cells from PBMCs. The receptors here all came from a man between 18 and 35 years old in good health. Some clones in this sample may be carry-over from other donors' samples. CDR3s include the opening cysteine and the closing phenylalanine or tryptophan. The order of the fields is J gene, D gene, clone size, V gene, CDR3 protein, CDR3 DNA. D genes are given only for firm matches. Clone size is given for some rows only: seen once, a few or many times, or a class if the clone is expanded.

J gene: TRBJ2-1
D gene: TRBD2
clone size: .
V gene: TRBV18
CDR3 protein: CASSRNLAGNNEQFF
CDR3 DNA: TGTGCCAGCTCACGCAATCTAGCGGGCAACAATGAGCAGTTCTTC

J gene: TRBJ1-4
D gene: .
clone size: .
V gene: TRBV5-6
CDR3 protein: CASSLTANEKLFF
CDR3 DNA: TGTGCCAGCAGCTTGACGGCAAATGAAAAACTGTTTTTT

J gene: TRBJ2-3
D gene: TRBD1
clone size: .
V gene: TRBV2
CDR3 protein: CASSRDRDPDTQYF
CDR3 DNA: TGTGCCAGCAGTCGGGACAGGGACCCAGATACGCAGTATTTT

J gene: TRBJ2-4
D gene: TRBD2
clone size: .
V gene: TRBV5-1
CDR3 protein: CASRRYSGDIQYF
CDR3 DNA: TGCGCCAGCAGACGCTACAGCGGGGACATTCAGTACTTC

J gene: TRBJ1-1
D gene: .
clone size: .
V gene: TRBV6-1
CDR3 protein: CASSEASIMNTEAFF
CDR3 DNA: TGTGCCAGCAGTGAAGCTTCCATAATGAACACTGAAGCTTTCTTT

J gene: TRBJ1-5
D gene: .
clone size: .
V gene: TRBV12-5
CDR3 protein: CASGLATGPPPQHF
CDR3 DNA: TGTGCTAGTGGTTTGGCGACAGGACCCCCGCCCCAGCATTTT

J gene: TRBJ2-2
D gene: .
clone size: .
V gene: TRBV6-5
CDR3 protein: CASSSQRPGELFF
CDR3 DNA: TGTGCCAGCAGTTCACAGAGGCCCGGGGAGCTGTTTTTT

J gene: TRBJ1-5
D gene: TRBD1
clone size: once
V gene: TRBV29-1
CDR3 protein: CSVVTGGGNQPQHF
CDR3 DNA: TGCAGCGTTGTGACAGGGGGCGGCAATCAGCCCCAGCATTTT

J gene: TRBJ2-4
D gene: .
clone size: .
V gene: TRBV13
CDR3 protein: CASSIGRWGGIQYF
CDR3 DNA: TGTGCCAGCAGCATCGGACGGTGGGGAGGCATTCAGTACTTC

J gene: TRBJ2-7
D gene: TRBD2
clone size: .
V gene: TRBV5-1
CDR3 protein: CASSLEVKRDLTSPFSYEQYF
CDR3 DNA: TGCGCCAGCAGCTTGGAGGTCAAGAGAGACCTGACTAGCCCCTTCTCCTACGAGCAGTACTTC

J gene: TRBJ2-7
D gene: TRBD1
clone size: .
V gene: TRBV28
CDR3 protein: CASRTGEAFYEQYF
CDR3 DNA: TGTGCCAGCAGGACAGGGGAAGCCTTCTACGAGCAGTACTTC

J gene: TRBJ2-7
D gene: TRBD2
clone size: .
V gene: TRBV2
CDR3 protein: CASSETSGRAKSYEQYF
CDR3 DNA: TGTGCCAGCAGCGAGACTAGCGGGAGGGCGAAGTCCTACGAGCAGTACTTC

J gene: TRBJ1-2
D gene: .
clone size: .
V gene: TRBV11-2
CDR3 protein: CASSLDSYGYTF
CDR3 DNA: TGTGCCAGCAGCTTAGATTCCTATGGCTACACCTTC

J gene: TRBJ2-1
D gene: TRBD2
clone size: once
V gene: TRBV5-1
CDR3 protein: CASSPLAGGGNEQFF
CDR3 DNA: TGCGCCAGCAGCCCGCTAGCGGGAGGCGGAAATGAGCAGTTCTTC

J gene: TRBJ2-5
D gene: TRBD2
clone size: .
V gene: TRBV10-3
CDR3 protein: CAISPSGSPETQYF
CDR3 DNA: TGTGCCATCAGTCCTAGCGGTTCGCCAGAGACCCAGTACTTC

J gene: TRBJ1-2
D gene: .
clone size: .
V gene: TRBV6-1
CDR3 protein: CASSEASRGGINYGYTF
CDR3 DNA: TGTGCCAGCAGTGAAGCGTCAAGGGGGGGGATTAACTATGGCTACACCTTC

J gene: TRBJ1-1
D gene: .
clone size: .
V gene: TRBV28
CDR3 protein: CASSLSRIFTEAFF
CDR3 DNA: TGTGCCAGCAGTTTATCGCGGATTTTTACTGAAGCTTTCTTT

J gene: TRBJ2-5
D gene: .
clone size: .
V gene: TRBV5-1
CDR3 protein: CASSFGGWEQETQYF
CDR3 DNA: TGCGCCAGCAGCTTTGGGGGCTGGGAGCAAGAGACCCAGTACTTC

J gene: TRBJ2-7
D gene: TRBD1
clone size: once
V gene: TRBV5-1
CDR3 protein: CASSVQITGDYEQYF
CDR3 DNA: TGCGCCAGCAGCGTACAAATTACAGGGGACTACGAGCAGTACTTC

J gene: TRBJ1-2
D gene: .
clone size: .
V gene: TRBV27
CDR3 protein: CASSLYPGDYGYTF
CDR3 DNA: TGTGCCAGCAGTTTATACCCAGGGGACTATGGCTACACCTTC

J gene: TRBJ2-1
D gene: TRBD1
clone size: .
V gene: TRBV15
CDR3 protein: CATSMGQGWSNEQFF
CDR3 DNA: TGTGCCACCAGCATGGGACAGGGGTGGTCTAATGAGCAGTTCTTC

J gene: TRBJ2-2
D gene: .
clone size: .
V gene: TRBV15
CDR3 protein: CATSRNPGTGELFF
CDR3 DNA: TGTGCCACCAGCAGAAACCCAGGGACCGGGGAGCTGTTTTTT

J gene: TRBJ1-5
D gene: TRBD1
clone size: .
V gene: TRBV4-3
CDR3 protein: CASSQEYQGAWYQPQHF
CDR3 DNA: TGCGCCAGCAGCCAGGAGTATCAGGGGGCTTGGTATCAGCCCCAGCATTTT

J gene: TRBJ2-7
D gene: .
clone size: .
V gene: TRBV6-6
CDR3 protein: CATTTGLGNSYEQYF
CDR3 DNA: TGTGCCACCACTACAGGGCTTGGGAACTCCTACGAGCAGTACTTC

J gene: TRBJ2-3
D gene: .
clone size: .
V gene: TRBV6-1
CDR3 protein: CASSEVLVLEPQYF
CDR3 DNA: TGTGCCAGCAGTGAAGTTCTGGTCCTCGAACCGCAGTATTTT

J gene: TRBJ1-2
D gene: .
clone size: .
V gene: TRBV27
CDR3 protein: CASGARYGYTF
CDR3 DNA: TGTGCCAGCGGGGCCCGCTATGGCTACACCTTC

J gene: TRBJ1-5
D gene: TRBD1
clone size: .
V gene: TRBV28
CDR3 protein: CASSYRGSQHF
CDR3 DNA: TGTGCCAGCAGTTACAGGGGGTCCCAGCATTTT

J gene: TRBJ2-7
D gene: .
clone size: .
V gene: TRBV28
CDR3 protein: CASSLRGEVYEQYF
CDR3 DNA: TGTGCCAGCAGTTTACGCGGGGAAGTCTACGAGCAGTACTTC

J gene: TRBJ1-2
D gene: .
clone size: .
V gene: TRBV30
CDR3 protein: CAWSGDIDYGYTF
CDR3 DNA: TGTGCCTGGAGTGGGGACATCGACTATGGCTACACCTTC

J gene: TRBJ2-6
D gene: .
clone size: .
V gene: TRBV19
CDR3 protein: CASRDGGSGANVLTF
CDR3 DNA: TGTGCCAGCAGAGACGGAGGCTCTGGGGCCAACGTCCTGACTTTC

J gene: TRBJ2-2
D gene: .
clone size: .
V gene: TRBV10-3
CDR3 protein: CAISDSTGRSTGELFF
CDR3 DNA: TGTGCCATCAGTGACTCAACAGGGCGGAGCACCGGGGAGCTGTTTTTT

J gene: TRBJ2-5
D gene: .
clone size: .
V gene: TRBV5-1
CDR3 protein: CASSLAQGIETQYF
CDR3 DNA: TGCGCCAGCAGCTTGGCCCAGGGGATAGAGACCCAGTACTTC

J gene: TRBJ2-5
D gene: .
clone size: .
V gene: TRBV5-1
CDR3 protein: CASSSLGLSETQYF
CDR3 DNA: TGCGCCAGCAGCTCGCTTGGACTCTCCGAGACCCAGTACTTC

J gene: TRBJ2-7
D gene: TRBD2
clone size: once
V gene: TRBV4-2
CDR3 protein: CASSQAQGLAGGHSYEQYF
CDR3 DNA: TGTGCCAGCAGCCAAGCCCAGGGTCTAGCGGGAGGACACTCCTACGAGCAGTACTTC

J gene: TRBJ2-7
D gene: .
clone size: .
V gene: TRBV11-2
CDR3 protein: CASSLVLEQYF
CDR3 DNA: TGTGCCAGCAGCTTAGTCCTAGAACAGTACTTC